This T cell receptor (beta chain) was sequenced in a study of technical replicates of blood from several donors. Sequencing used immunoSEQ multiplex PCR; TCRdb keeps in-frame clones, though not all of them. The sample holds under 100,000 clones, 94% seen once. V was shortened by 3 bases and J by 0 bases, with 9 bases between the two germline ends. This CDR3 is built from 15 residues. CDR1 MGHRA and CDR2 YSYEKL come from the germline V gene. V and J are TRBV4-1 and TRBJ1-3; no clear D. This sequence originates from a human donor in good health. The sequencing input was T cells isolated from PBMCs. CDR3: CASSQRVLSGNTIYF. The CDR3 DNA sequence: TGCGCCAGCAGCCAGCGGGTCCTCTCTGGAAACACCATATATTTT.